This T cell receptor (beta chain) appears in the sequencing data of a study of PD-L1 blockade in urothelial cancer. Study summary: From 0 to 3 prior chemotherapy regimens had been given to the patients. Researchers found blood samples held a median of 141,255 T cells.

Profiling relied on immunoSEQ multiplex PCR, and the TCRdb table lists in-frame clones only, not all of them. The sample consists of roughly 90,000 clones, 90% to 95% of them appearing once. The CDR3 loop spans 16 amino acids. V lost 7 bases, J lost 2 bases, and 18 bases lay in between. The germline V gene has CDR1 MDHEN and CDR2 SYDVKM. This chain connects TRBV28 to TRBJ1-5, with a weak D call TRBD1 (6 bases). The sequence came from a man in his 60s with urothelial cancer. Sequences were derived from PBMCs, sampled around atezolizumab (anti-PD-L1) treatment. The CDR3 bases are TGTGCCAGCACTGTTAGGGGGAAACTAGGCAATCAGCCCCAGCATTTT. Its translation: CASTVRGKLGNQPQHF.